This entry describes one TCR beta chain. What it binds is not known. This record belongs to a study of T cells expressing NK-cell markers. General observations from the study: There were a handful of donors in whom these clonotypes also led the CD3+CD56-NKG2C+ fraction. A range of about 1.0-8% of CD8+ T cells consisted of dominant NKG2C+ clonotypes in roughly 6 donors.

CDR3 length: 14 amino acids. In germline, CDR1 is MNHEY, CDR2 SMNVEV (reference sequence). Synthesis of TCR beta cDNA relied on 5'RACE template switching carrying UMIs. After re-calling the 5' RACE reads, TCRdb lists one entry per CDR3 protein, DNA absent. The sample table includes more than 90,000 distinct CDR3 sequences. The sample comprised blood T cells: a sorted CD56 or NKG2C T cell subset, CD4+ or CD8+ T cells, or bulk PBMC T cells (not recorded which). This chain links TRBV27 with TRBJ2-1; no DNA is available, so the TRBD1 call from TCRdb remains unchecked. This receptor was identified in a woman between 18 and 70 years old in good health. Here the CDR3 reads CASSLNDRFNEQFF.